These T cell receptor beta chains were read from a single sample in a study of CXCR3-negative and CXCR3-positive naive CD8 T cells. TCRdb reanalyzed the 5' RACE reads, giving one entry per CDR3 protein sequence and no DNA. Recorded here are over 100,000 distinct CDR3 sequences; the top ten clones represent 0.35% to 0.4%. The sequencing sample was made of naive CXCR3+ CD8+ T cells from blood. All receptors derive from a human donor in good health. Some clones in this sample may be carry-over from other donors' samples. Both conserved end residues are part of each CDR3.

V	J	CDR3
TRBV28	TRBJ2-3	CASSPGLGRYTQYF
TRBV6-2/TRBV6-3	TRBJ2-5	CASSYGETQYF
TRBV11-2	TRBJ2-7	CASSSRDTDLYEQYF
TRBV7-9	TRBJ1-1	CASYWRTEAFF
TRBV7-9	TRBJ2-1	CASIASWSSYNEQFF
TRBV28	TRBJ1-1	CASSAGTGGTYTEAFF
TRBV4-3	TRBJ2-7	CASSQDQGVSYEQYF
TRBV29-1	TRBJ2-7	CSAEGLGSYEQYF
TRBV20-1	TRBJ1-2	CSATKTDLWGYTF
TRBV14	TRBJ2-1	CASSQDSASSYNEQFF
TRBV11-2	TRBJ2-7	CASSLVSAYEQYF
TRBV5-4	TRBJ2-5	CASSFMISGNQETQYF
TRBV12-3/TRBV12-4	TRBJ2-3	CASSFGRGKTDTQYF
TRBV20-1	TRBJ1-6	CSARDPAPYNSPLHF
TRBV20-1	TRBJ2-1	CSAPTGGQLNHNEQFF
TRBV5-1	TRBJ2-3	CASSLGGTDTQYF
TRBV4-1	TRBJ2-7	CASSQDPHGGFEQYF
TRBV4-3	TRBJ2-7	CASSQDVQGSYEQYF
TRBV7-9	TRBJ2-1	CAGSFQNNEQFF
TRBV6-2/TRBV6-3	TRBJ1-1	CASTTWGLNTEAFF
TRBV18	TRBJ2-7	CASSRVGLASHEQYF
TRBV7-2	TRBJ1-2	CASSLAGNYGYTF
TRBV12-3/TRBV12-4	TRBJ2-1	CASRTSGVEQFF
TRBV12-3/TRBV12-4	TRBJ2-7	CASSPRQVTYEQYF
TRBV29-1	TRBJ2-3	CSVEGHFVLSTDTQYF
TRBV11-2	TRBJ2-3	CASSLDLGGGGHTDTQYF
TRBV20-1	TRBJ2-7	CSASWLAAYEQYF
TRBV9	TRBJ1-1	CASSGEGWSEAFF
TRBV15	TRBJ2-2	CATSSRGQLTSNTGELFF
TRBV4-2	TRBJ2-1	CASSQGGGAYNEQFF
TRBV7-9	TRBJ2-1	CASSFDIGSYNEQFF
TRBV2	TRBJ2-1	CASTNRGQPYNEQFF
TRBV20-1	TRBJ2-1	CSATRTSGRTYNEQFF
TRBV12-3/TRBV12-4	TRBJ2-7	CASSFGRGEQYF
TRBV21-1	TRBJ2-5	CASSSARRTGGKGQETQYF
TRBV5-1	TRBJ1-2	CASRDSGYGYTF
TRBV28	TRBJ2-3	CASSSLWGAETSTDTQYF
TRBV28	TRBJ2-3	CASRFLTSTDTQYF
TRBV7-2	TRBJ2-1	CASSFSGHESSYNEQFF
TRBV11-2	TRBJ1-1	CASSPGQGGNTEAFF
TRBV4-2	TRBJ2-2	CASSQDLTSGNTGELLF
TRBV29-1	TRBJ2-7	CSVGGAGGMHEQYF
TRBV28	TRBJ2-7	CASSIDRGPYEQYF
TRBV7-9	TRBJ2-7	CASSTPGLGEQYF
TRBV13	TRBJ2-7	CASSLRGAYEQYF
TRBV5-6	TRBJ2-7	CASSNTGGPYEQYF
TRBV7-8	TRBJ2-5	CASSLDPSGGHQETQYF
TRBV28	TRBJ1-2	CASSLSRSGYGYTF
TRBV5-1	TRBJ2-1	CASSLLAGDRDEQFF
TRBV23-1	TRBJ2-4	CASSQTDAGKNIQYF